The 18 T cell receptor beta chains given below trace back to one sample, sequenced in a study of ipilimumab plus nivolumab after autologous stem cell transplantation. Using immunoSEQ multiplex PCR, the repertoire was profiled, and TCRdb retains in-frame clones only, with some absent. The table includes around 84,000 clones, 83% detected once. The sequenced sample was PBMCs, obtained in a trial of ipilimumab plus nivolumab as post-transplant consolidation. These receptors all stem from a male donor with diffuse large B-cell lymphoma.

The chain couples TRBV5-1 to TRBJ1-5, with unresolved D. Germline values: CDR1 SGHRS, CDR2 YFSETQ. V was trimmed by 4 bases and J by 2 bases, leaving 10 bases between them. The CDR3 loop spans 14 amino acids. As DNA, the CDR3 is TGCGCCAGCAGCCAGGACGGCGGCAATCAGCCCCAGCATTTT. It yields the protein CASSQDGGNQPQHF.

The chain is built from TRBV25-1 and TRBJ2-7, with D hard to call. CDR3 length: 13 amino acids. The ends were cut back, 2 bases at V and 1 base at J, with 6 bases in the middle. Germline V lookup: CDR1 MGHDK, CDR2 SYGVNS. The CDR3 loop is CASSEAGSYEQYF. The CDR3, as DNA: TGTGCCAGCAGTGAAGCCGGGTCCTACGAGCAGTACTTC.

The sample holds one count of this clone. The V call is TRBV5-4, the J call TRBJ1-3; TRBD1 might be the D (5 bases). The V gene lost 4 bases and the J gene lost 2 bases, with 7 bases spanning the gap. The CDR3 spans 13 residues. Germline CDR1 SGHNT, CDR2 YYREEE (reference sequence). This CDR3 is CASSQGAGNTIYF. DNA of the CDR3: TGTGCCAGCAGCCAGGGAGCTGGAAACACCATATATTTT.

The chain combines TRBV7-2 with TRBJ2-3, with a possible D match to TRBD1 (6 bases). Trimming stripped 1 base from V and 1 base from J, with 6 bases between. In germline, CDR1 is SGHTA, CDR2 FQGNSA. The CDR3 contains 14 residues. DNA of the CDR3: TGTGCCAGCAGCTTAGACAGGGGCACAGATACGCAGTATTTT. Its protein product is CASSLDRGTDTQYF. Filled out from reference TRBV7-2 and TRBJ2-3, the complete variable domain reads GAGVSQSPSNKVTEKGKDVELRCDPISGHTALYWYRQSLGQGLEFLIYFQGNSAPDKSGLPSDRFSAERTGGSVSTLTIQRTQQEDSAVYLCASSLDRGTDTQYFGPGTRLTVL.

The rearrangement joins TRBV18 to TRBJ2-6; D is ambiguous. V was cut by 5 bases and J by 0 bases, with 8 bases left in between. Looked up from germline, CDR1 is KGHSH and CDR2 is LQKENI. This CDR3 contains 15 residues. The CDR3 nucleotides are TGTGCCAGCTCAGTCAGGAGCTCTGGGGCCAACGTCCTGACTTTC. Protein sequence: CASSVRSSGANVLTF.

This chain uses TRBV6-1 with TRBJ1-6; D is perhaps TRBD1 (6 bases). The CDR3 has 15 residues. V was trimmed by 1 base and J by 8 bases, leaving 12 bases between them. Germline values: CDR1 MNHNS, CDR2 SASEGT. CDR3: CASSEGGADYSPLHF. The CDR3 DNA reads as TGTGCCAGCAGTGAAGGGGGGGCGGACTATTCACCCCTCCACTTT.

This sequence joins TRBV12-5 and TRBJ2-4; a possible D gene is TRBD2 (5 bases). Trimming took 7 bases from V and 0 from J, leaving 10 bases between them. CDR1 and CDR2 (germline): LGHNT, FRNRAP. This CDR3 region has 14 residues. The CDR3 here is CASALGVAKNIQYF. DNA for the CDR3: TGTGCTAGTGCCCTCGGGGTAGCCAAAAACATTCAGTACTTC. The entire variable domain, with the rest obtained from reference TRBV12-5 and TRBJ2-4, is as follows: DARVTQTPRHKVTEMGQEVTMRCQPILGHNTVFWYRQTMMQGLELLAYFRNRAPLDDSGMPKDRFSAEMPDATLATLKIQPSEPRDSAVYFCASALGVAKNIQYFGAGTRLSVL.

CDR3 region: CASSLFRTGDSYEQYF. CDR3 nucleotide sequence: TGTGCCAGCAGTTTATTCCGGACAGGGGATTCCTACGAGCAGTACTTC. The chain carries TRBV28 and TRBJ2-7; 9 nucleotides align to TRBD1. The junction had 5 bases not matched to a gene; V was cut back by 1 base and J by 1 base. The CDR3 spans 16 residues. The germline CDR1 and CDR2 sequences are MDHEN and SYDVKM.

The chain combines TRBV5-4 with TRBJ2-7, with TRBD2 matching 9 bases. This CDR3 is 16 amino acids long. Per germline, CDR1 SGHNT and CDR2 YYREEE (reference sequence). The ends lost 5 bases at V and 0 bases at J; junction bases unmatched: 9. This chain's CDR3 is CASSSATSGSSYEQYF. The CDR3 nucleotides read TGTGCCAGCAGTTCTGCGACTAGCGGTTCCTCCTACGAGCAGTACTTC. Full variable domain (missing parts from reference TRBV5-4 and TRBJ2-7): ETGVTQSPTHLIKTRGQQVTLRCSSQSGHNTVSWYQQALGQGPQFIFQYYREEENGRGNFPPRFSGLQFPNYSSELNVNALELDDSALYLCASSSATSGSSYEQYFGPGTRLTVT.

V gene TRBV30 combines with J gene TRBJ2-7; 9 bases agree with TRBD1. The CDR3 covers 14 residues. Germline CDR1 reads GTSNPN; CDR2 reads SVGIG (reference sequence). The ends lost 3 bases at V and 9 bases at J; junction bases unmatched: 12. The DNA for the CDR3 is TGTGCCTGGAGGCGGACAGGGGAGGGGGCTGTGCAGTACTTC. Its protein product is CAWRRTGEGAVQYF.

The gene calls are TRBV6-1 and TRBJ2-7; D perhaps matches TRBD1 (6 bases). Germline V gene sequence: CDR1 MNHNS, CDR2 SASEGT. The CDR3 consists of 13 residues. The V end was cut by 7 bases, the J end by 0 bases, with 10 bases between. CDR3 DNA sequence: TGTGCCAGCAACAGGGTAATCTCCTACGAGCAGTACTTC. It translates to CASNRVISYEQYF.

The CDR3 sequence is CASSPRRGVYEQYF. CDR3 sequence (DNA): TGTGCCAGCAGTCCGAGGAGGGGGGTTTACGAGCAGTACTTC. The chain recombines TRBV6-5 with TRBJ2-7; the D call may be TRBD1 or TRBD2 (6 bases each). The CDR3 contains 14 residues. Trimming took 5 bases from V and 4 from J, leaving 15 bases between them. Germline V CDR1 and CDR2: MNHEY, SVGAGI.

The CDR3 is CASRTRQGPTGELFF. In DNA form, the CDR3 reads TGTGCCAGCAGGACCCGACAGGGGCCCACCGGGGAGCTGTTTTTT. This chain connects TRBV27 to TRBJ2-2; 8 nucleotides align to TRBD1. CDR3 length equals 15 residues. Germline CDR1 and CDR2: MNHEY and SMNVEV (reference sequence). Germline trimming cut 6 bases from V and 4 bases from J; bases unmatched to any gene: 7.

The chain employs TRBV2 and TRBJ1-5; 7 nucleotides align to TRBD1. Germline trimming cut 6 bases from V and 9 bases from J; bases unmatched to any gene: 8. Germline V gives CDR1 SNHLY, CDR2 FYNNEI. This CDR3 comprises 13 residues. The chain's CDR3 is CASRSDRTWPQHF. As DNA, the CDR3 is TGTGCCAGCAGATCGGACAGGACGTGGCCCCAGCATTTT. Drawing the rest from reference TRBV2 and TRBJ1-5, the complete variable domain is EPEVTQTPSHQVTQMGQEVILRCVPISNHLYFYWYRQILGQKVEFLVSFYNNEISEKSEIFDDQFSVERPDGSNFTLKIRSTKLEDSAMYFCASRSDRTWPQHFGDGTRLSIL.

The rearrangement joins TRBV19 to TRBJ2-1; 7 bases fit TRBD1. In germline, CDR1 is LNHDA, CDR2 SQIVND (reference sequence). Trimming cost V 6 bases and J 6 bases; bases outside gene matches: 8. The CDR3 has 14 residues. CDR3 bases: TGTGCCAGTAGGCCGCTTGAGGGGGCCAATGAGCAGTTCTTC. Its protein product is CASRPLEGANEQFF.

The chain employs TRBV18 and TRBJ2-7; no clear D. V was clipped by 1 base and J by 6 bases, with 10 bases between them. Germline V gene sequence: CDR1 KGHSH, CDR2 LQKENI. The CDR3 spans 13 residues. The CDR3 spells CASSPRGLGEQYF. The CDR3 DNA sequence: TGTGCCAGCTCACCACGGGGTCTTGGCGAGCAGTACTTC.

The gene calls are TRBV6-5 and TRBJ1-5; D perhaps matches TRBD1 (6 bases). V shed 5 bases and J shed 5 bases, with 10 bases lying between them. The CDR3 is 13 residues long. Per germline, CDR1 MNHEY and CDR2 SVGAGI. In nucleotides, the CDR3 is TGTGCCAGCAGTCAGTCAGGGGATCAGCCCCAGCATTTT. Its translation: CASSQSGDQPQHF.

This clone was recorded a few times. This rearrangement joins TRBV19 to TRBJ1-5, with 8 bases lining up with TRBD1. The CDR3 covers 15 residues. V lost 6 bases, J lost 1 base, and 5 bases stayed unmatched. Germline lookup yields CDR1 LNHDA and CDR2 SQIVND (reference sequence). CDR3 bases: TGTGCCAGTAGGCCGCAGGGGGCCAGCAATCAGCCCCAGCATTTT. This translates into CASRPQGASNQPQHF.